This TCR beta chain was observed in a study of blood T cell repertoires in COVID-19. Study details: Acute and convalescent COVID-19 specimens originated in the United States, Italy and Spain. PBMCs, B-cell-depleted T cells, or T cells were the source of the cDNA or gDNA that made up the material.

The ends lost 4 bases at V and 4 bases at J; junction bases unmatched: 6. Germline CDR1 and CDR2: SGHRS and YFSETQ. The length of the CDR3 is 15 residues. Authors' processing steps: Estimation of nucleated cell counts was performed using reference gene primer amplification. Generated by immunoSEQ multiplex PCR, the TCRdb table keeps only in-frame clones and is missing some. V, J and clone size are those of that table, while D and trimming were read from the DNA. Altogether roughly 65,000 clones are present, 85% to 95% being singletons, with the ten largest covering approximately 2.9%. This receptor was taken from a man in his 70s with active COVID-19. This chain connects TRBV5-1 to TRBJ1-3; TRBD1 matches at 9 bases. Sequencing input: peripheral blood. DNA for the CDR3: TGCGCCAGCAGCGCAACAGGGGGCATAGGAAACACCATATATTTT. This translates into CASSATGGIGNTIYF.